The 8 T cell receptor beta chains below were found in one sample sequenced in a study of cytomegalovirus exposure and HLA in healthy donors. Vbeta (60) and Jbeta (13) primers were used in the PCR. This table comes from immunoSEQ multiplex PCR, and its TCRdb copy is limited to in-frame clones, with some not included. The sample consists of 140,000 to 150,000 clones, roughly 72% of them appearing once. The sample comprised PBMCs. The origin of the receptors is a man aged 40-49 years in good health and CMV-seronegative.

This clone showed up just a few times. The V call is TRBV4-1, the J call TRBJ2-3; D unclear. Germline V lookup: CDR1 MGHRA, CDR2 YSYEKL. This CDR3 has 16 residues. Trimming stripped 2 bases from V and 0 bases from J, with 12 bases between. CDR3 residues: CASSQFSRTSTDTQYF. CDR3 nucleotides: TGCGCCAGCAGCCAATTTTCTCGAACTAGCACAGATACGCAGTATTTT.

The chain carries TRBV7-9 and TRBJ2-3; TRBD1 is a possible D gene (6 bases). Germline CDR1 and CDR2: SEHNR and FQNEAQ (reference sequence). The germline V and J ends were trimmed by 1 base and 4 bases, with 9 bases remaining between them. The length of the CDR3 is 14 residues. CDR3 sequence reads: CASSLDGGSDTQYF. The CDR3 DNA follows: TGTGCCAGCAGCTTAGATGGGGGCTCAGATACGCAGTATTTT.

This chain links TRBV30 with TRBJ1-4; 7 nucleotides agree with TRBD1. The germline V gene encodes CDR1 GTSNPN and CDR2 SVGIG (reference sequence). The CDR3 covers 15 residues. The V gene end was trimmed by 7 bases and the J gene end by 2 bases; junction bases not matched to a gene: 10. DNA for the CDR3: TGTGCCTTAACGATTCAGACAGGGACTAATGAAAAACTGTTTTTT. Amino acid sequence: CALTIQTGTNEKLFF. Full variable domain (remainder filled in from reference TRBV30 and TRBJ1-4): SQTIHQWPATLVQPVGSPLSLECTVEGTSNPNLYWYRQAAGRGLQLLFYSVGIGQISSEVPQNLSASRPQDRQFILSSKKLLLSDSGFYLCALTIQTGTNEKLFFGSGTQLSVL.

The genes are TRBV2 and TRBJ2-3; TRBD2 is a possible D gene (6 bases). The CDR3 covers 14 residues. The germline CDR1 and CDR2 sequences are SNHLY and FYNNEI. V shed 2 bases and J shed 4 bases, with 10 bases lying between them. CDR3 region: CASSERELPDTQYF. The CDR3 DNA follows: TGTGCCAGCAGTGAACGGGAGTTGCCAGATACGCAGTATTTT.

The chain's CDR3 is CASTRVGAPGAQYF. The DNA for the CDR3 is TGTGCCAGCACGAGGGTTGGAGCTCCCGGGGCCCAGTACTTC. This chain links TRBV6-6 with TRBJ2-5; D is possibly TRBD2 (5 bases). Germline V gene data show CDR1 as MNHNY and CDR2 as SVGAGI (reference sequence). The CDR3 sequence is 14 residues long. Trimming stripped 7 bases from V and 9 bases from J, with 21 bases between.

This rearrangement joins TRBV5-4 to TRBJ2-2; TRBD2 agrees at 8 bases. Germline V gene lookup returns CDR1 SGHNT and CDR2 YYREEE (reference sequence). After removal of 4 bases from V and 6 bases from J, the junction contained 5 bases not matched to a gene. The CDR3 totals 14 residues. CDR3 region: CASSGRGGAGELFF. The CDR3 DNA reads TGTGCCAGCAGCGGTCGGGGGGGGGCCGGGGAGCTGTTTTTT. Combining the CDR3 with reference TRBV5-4 and TRBJ2-2 gives the whole variable domain ETGVTQSPTHLIKTRGQQVTLRCSSQSGHNTVSWYQQALGQGPQFIFQYYREEENGRGNFPPRFSGLQFPNYSSELNVNALELDDSALYLCASSGRGGAGELFFGEGSRLTVL.

V is TRBV6-6 and J is TRBJ2-7, with D perhaps TRBD1 (6 bases). The CDR3 is made up of 14 amino acids. In germline, CDR1 is MNHNY, CDR2 SVGAGI (reference sequence). The germline V and J ends were trimmed by 6 bases and 0 bases, with 12 bases remaining between them. Written as DNA, the CDR3 is TGTGCCAGCAGGACAAGGGGGAGCTCCTACGAGCAGTACTTC. Its protein product is CASRTRGSSYEQYF.

The chain is built from TRBV5-1 and TRBJ2-5, with TRBD2 identical over 10 bases. Germline-derived CDR1 and CDR2 are SGHRS and YFSETQ. The CDR3 loop spans 19 amino acids. With 0 bases clipped from V and 5 bases from J, the junction kept 16 bases outside the gene matches. CDR3 in DNA: TGCGCCAGCAGCTTGGTGGGGGGACTAGCGTCGGGGGTCGTGGAGACCCAGTACTTC. Its protein is CASSLVGGLASGVVETQYF.